This T cell receptor (beta chain) emerged from a study of shared clonotypes between healthy human individuals. Study background: Sampling drew on donors who were two women and a few men aged 18 to 49. Study-wide findings and caveats: Rarefaction gave evidence that sorted-subset sequencing remained incomplete despite large depth.

Running of the assay took place at deep level. The method was immunoSEQ multiplex PCR; TCRdb's version includes in-frame clones alone and lacks a portion of them. The sample lists around 2.1 million clones, roughly 91% occurring once. Naive CD8 populations comprised CD45RO-negative cells positively selected for CCR7, excluding terminally differentiated effector memory CD45RA+ cells. Remarks on this clone: What it binds is not known. This CDR3 is also generated by other DNA sequences in the sample.

The receptor was isolated from a man aged 18 to 30 in good health. Some clones in this sample may be carry-over from other donors' samples. Sequencing was performed on naive CD8+ T cells from PBMCs.

DNA of the CDR3: TGTGCCAGCAGTTTAATCAGGAACACTGAAGCTTTCTTT. It codes for CASSLIRNTEAFF. The V call is TRBV28, the J call TRBJ1-1, with no clear D. The germline V gene has CDR1 MDHEN and CDR2 SYDVKM. V was pared by 2 bases and J by 1 base, with 5 bases between. The CDR3 is 13 residues long.